The clone carrying this T cell receptor (beta chain) was recorded only once. Its antigen remains unidentified. CDR1 is SGHVS and CDR2 is FQNEAQ in the germline V gene. The CDR3 extends over 14 amino acids. V was trimmed by 4 bases and J by 4 bases, leaving 10 bases between them. Measured with immunoSEQ multiplex PCR; TCRdb has only the in-frame clones, and not every one. Of 85,000 to 120,000 clones listed, more than 90% are singletons. Surgery without prior neoadjuvant therapy was the treatment of the selected pancreatic ductal adenocarcinoma patients. This sample was included in a study of T cells in pancreatic ductal adenocarcinoma. Whole-study findings and limits: Enrichment of CD45RO+ effector over naive T cells in tumors may bias clonality. Blood had more productive templates and 6 to 9-fold more unique clonotypes than tumor. Mean clonality was about 0.12 in tumors and roughly 0.066 in blood, not significantly different.

This receptor was obtained from a human donor with pancreatic ductal adenocarcinoma. The rearrangement links TRBV7-8 to TRBJ2-2; D may be TRBD2 (6 bases). Material for sequencing was PBMCs. CDR3 bases: TGTGCCAGCAGCTATAGACTAGGCACCGGGGAGCTGTTTTTT. It is translated as CASSYRLGTGELFF.